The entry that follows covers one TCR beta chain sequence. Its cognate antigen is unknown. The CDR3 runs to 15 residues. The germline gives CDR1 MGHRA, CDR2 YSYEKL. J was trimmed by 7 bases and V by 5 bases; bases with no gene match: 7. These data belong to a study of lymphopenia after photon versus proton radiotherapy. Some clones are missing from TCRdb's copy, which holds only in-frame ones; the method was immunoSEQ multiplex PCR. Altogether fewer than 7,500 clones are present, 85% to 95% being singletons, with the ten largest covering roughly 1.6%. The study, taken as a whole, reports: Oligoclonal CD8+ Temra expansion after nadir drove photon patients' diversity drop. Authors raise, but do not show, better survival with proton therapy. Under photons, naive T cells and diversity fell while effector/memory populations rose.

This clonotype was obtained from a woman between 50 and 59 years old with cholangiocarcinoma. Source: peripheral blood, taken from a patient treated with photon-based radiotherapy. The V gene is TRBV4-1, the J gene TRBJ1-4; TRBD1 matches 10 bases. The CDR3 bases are TGCGCCAGCAGCGCCCACGGGACAGGGGTTGAAAAACTGTTTTTT. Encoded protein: CASSAHGTGVEKLFF.